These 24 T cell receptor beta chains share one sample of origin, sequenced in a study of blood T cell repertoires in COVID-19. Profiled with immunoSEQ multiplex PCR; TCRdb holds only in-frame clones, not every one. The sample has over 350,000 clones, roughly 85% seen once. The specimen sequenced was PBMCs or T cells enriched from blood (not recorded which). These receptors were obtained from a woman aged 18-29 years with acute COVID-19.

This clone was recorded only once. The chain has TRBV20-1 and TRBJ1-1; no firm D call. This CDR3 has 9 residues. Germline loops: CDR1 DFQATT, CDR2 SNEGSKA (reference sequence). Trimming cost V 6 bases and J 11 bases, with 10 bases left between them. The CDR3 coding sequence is TGCAGTGCCTCGAACGGGGCTTTCTTT. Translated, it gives CSASNGAFF.

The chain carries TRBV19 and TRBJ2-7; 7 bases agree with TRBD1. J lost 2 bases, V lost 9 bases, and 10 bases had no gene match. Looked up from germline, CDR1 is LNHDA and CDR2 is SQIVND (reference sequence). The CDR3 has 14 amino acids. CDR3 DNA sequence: TGTGCCAGCTCCTCGGGGACAGTCGCCTACGAGCAGTACTTC. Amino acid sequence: CASSSGTVAYEQYF.

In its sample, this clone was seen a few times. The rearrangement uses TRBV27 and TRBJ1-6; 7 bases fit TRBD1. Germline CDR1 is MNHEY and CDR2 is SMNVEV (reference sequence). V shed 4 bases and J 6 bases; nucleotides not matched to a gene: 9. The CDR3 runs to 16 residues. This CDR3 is CASSSRTGTVNSPLHF. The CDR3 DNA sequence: TGTGCCAGCAGTTCCCGGACCGGGACAGTTAATTCACCCCTCCACTTT.

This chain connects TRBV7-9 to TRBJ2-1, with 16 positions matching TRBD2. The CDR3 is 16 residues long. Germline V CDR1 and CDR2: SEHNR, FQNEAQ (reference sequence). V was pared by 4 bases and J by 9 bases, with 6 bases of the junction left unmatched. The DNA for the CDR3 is TGTGCCAGCAGCTCCGGGACTAGCGGGAGGGCCGGTGAGCAGTTCTTC. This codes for CASSSGTSGRAGEQFF.

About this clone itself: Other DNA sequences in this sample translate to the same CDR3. CDR3 region: CASSRTGFGYTF. The DNA for the CDR3 is TGTGCCAGCAGCCGGACAGGGTTTGGCTACACCTTC. The genes are TRBV28 and TRBJ1-2; 8 bases map to TRBD1. CDR1 MDHEN and CDR2 SYDVKM come from the germline V gene. J gave up 7 bases and V 6 bases, and 4 bases lay outside the gene matches. The CDR3 has 12 amino acids.

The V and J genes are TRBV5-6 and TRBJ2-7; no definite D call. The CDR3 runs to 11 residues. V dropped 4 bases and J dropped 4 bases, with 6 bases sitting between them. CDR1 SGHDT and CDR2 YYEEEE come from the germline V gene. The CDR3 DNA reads TGTGCCAGCAGCCTCCGTTACGAGCAGTACTTC. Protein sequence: CASSLRYEQYF.

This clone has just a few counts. Written as DNA, the CDR3 is TGTGCCAGCAGCCAAGGAGCGGATGAGCAGTTCTTC. It is translated as CASSQGADEQFF. This chain links TRBV4-2 with TRBJ2-1; a weak D match, TRBD2 (5 bases). CDR3 length: 12 amino acids. Trimming pared 1 base from V and 8 bases from J, leaving 6 bases between. The germline CDR1 and CDR2 sequences are LGHNA and YNFKEQ.

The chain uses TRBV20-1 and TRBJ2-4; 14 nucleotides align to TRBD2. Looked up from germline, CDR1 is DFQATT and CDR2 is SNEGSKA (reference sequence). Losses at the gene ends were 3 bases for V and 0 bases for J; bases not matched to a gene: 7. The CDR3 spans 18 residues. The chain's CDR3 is CSASRTSGGTPAKNIQYF. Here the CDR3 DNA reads TGCAGTGCTAGTAGGACTAGCGGGGGGACACCAGCCAAAAACATTCAGTACTTC.

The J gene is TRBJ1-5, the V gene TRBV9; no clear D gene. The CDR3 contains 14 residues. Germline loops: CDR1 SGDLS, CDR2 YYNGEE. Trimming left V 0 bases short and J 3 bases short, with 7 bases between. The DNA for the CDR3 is TGTGCCAGCAGCGTAGGACGGGTCAATCAGCCCCAGCATTTT. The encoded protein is CASSVGRVNQPQHF.

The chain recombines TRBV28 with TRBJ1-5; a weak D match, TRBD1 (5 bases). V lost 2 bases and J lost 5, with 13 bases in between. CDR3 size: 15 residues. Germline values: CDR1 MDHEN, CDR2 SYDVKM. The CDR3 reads CASSLGGGDHQPQHF. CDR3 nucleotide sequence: TGTGCCAGCAGTTTAGGGGGAGGCGATCATCAGCCCCAGCATTTT.

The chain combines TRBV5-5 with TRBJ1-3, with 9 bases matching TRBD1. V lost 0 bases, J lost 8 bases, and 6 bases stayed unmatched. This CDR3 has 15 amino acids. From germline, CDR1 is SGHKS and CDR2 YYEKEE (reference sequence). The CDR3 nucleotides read TGTGCCAGCAGCTTGGAGGGACAGGGAGCTTACACCATATATTTT. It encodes CASSLEGQGAYTIYF. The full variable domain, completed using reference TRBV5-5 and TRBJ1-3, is DAGVTQSPTHLIKTRGQQVTLRCSPISGHKSVSWYQQVLGQGPQFIFQYYEKEERGRGNFPDRFSARQFPNYSSELNVNALLLGDSALYLCASSLEGQGAYTIYFGEGSWLTVV.

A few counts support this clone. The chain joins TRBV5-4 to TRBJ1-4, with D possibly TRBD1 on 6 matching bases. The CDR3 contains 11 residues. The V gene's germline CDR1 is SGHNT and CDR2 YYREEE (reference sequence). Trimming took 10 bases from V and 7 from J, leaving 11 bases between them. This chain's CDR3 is CARWGREKLFF. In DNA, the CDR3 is TGTGCCCGGTGGGGGCGTGAAAAACTGTTTTTT.

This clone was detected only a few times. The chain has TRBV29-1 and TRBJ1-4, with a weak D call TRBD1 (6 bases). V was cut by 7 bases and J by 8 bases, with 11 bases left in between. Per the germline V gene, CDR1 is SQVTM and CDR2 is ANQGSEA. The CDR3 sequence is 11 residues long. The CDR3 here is CSGKDREKLFF. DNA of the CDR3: TGCAGCGGTAAAGACAGGGAAAAACTGTTTTTT.

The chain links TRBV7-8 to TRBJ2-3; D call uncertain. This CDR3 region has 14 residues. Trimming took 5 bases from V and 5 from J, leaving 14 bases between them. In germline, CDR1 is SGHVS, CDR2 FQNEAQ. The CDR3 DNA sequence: TGTGCCAGCAGCATTGCACTCTTTGGAGATACGCAGTATTTT. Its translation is CASSIALFGDTQYF.

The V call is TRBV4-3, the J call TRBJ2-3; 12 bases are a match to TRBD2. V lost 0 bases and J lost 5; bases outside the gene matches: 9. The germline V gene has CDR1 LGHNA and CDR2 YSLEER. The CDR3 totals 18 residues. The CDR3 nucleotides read TGCGCCAGCAGCCAAGACGAAATGACTAGCGGGAGATTAGATACGCAGTATTTT. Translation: CASSQDEMTSGRLDTQYF.

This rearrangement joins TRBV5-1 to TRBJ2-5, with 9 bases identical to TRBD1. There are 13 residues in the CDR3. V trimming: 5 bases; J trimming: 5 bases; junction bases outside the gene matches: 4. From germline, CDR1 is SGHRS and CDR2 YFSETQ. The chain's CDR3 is CASRRTGEETQYF. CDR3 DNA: TGCGCCAGCAGGCGGACAGGGGAGGAGACCCAGTACTTC. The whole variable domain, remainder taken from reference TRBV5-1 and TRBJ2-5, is KAGVTQTPRYLIKTRGQQVTLSCSPISGHRSVSWYQQTPGQGLQFLFEYFSETQRNKGNFPGRFSGRQFSNSRSEMNVSTLELGDSALYLCASRRTGEETQYFGPGTRLLVL.

The CDR3 bases are TGTGCCAGTCAACGGGGGAGCTCCTATAATTCACCCCTCCACTTT. Protein: CASQRGSSYNSPLHF. The chain joins TRBV19 to TRBJ1-6; weak D call: TRBD1 (5 bases). This CDR3 region has 15 residues. Germline loops: CDR1 LNHDA, CDR2 SQIVND (reference sequence). Trimming stripped 8 bases from V and 0 bases from J, with 11 bases between.

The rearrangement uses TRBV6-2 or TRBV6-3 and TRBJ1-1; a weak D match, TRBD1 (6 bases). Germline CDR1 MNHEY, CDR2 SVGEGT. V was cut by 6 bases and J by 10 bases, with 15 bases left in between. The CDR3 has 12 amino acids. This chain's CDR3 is CASSSDRLGAFF. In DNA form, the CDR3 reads TGTGCCAGCAGCTCGGACAGACTGGGAGCTTTCTTT.

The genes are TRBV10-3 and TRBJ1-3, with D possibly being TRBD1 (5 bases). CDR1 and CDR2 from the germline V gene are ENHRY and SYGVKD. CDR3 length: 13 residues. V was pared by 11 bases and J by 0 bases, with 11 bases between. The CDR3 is CAHRQVSGNTIYF. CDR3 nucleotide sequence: TGTGCCCACAGGCAGGTCTCTGGAAACACCATATATTTT.

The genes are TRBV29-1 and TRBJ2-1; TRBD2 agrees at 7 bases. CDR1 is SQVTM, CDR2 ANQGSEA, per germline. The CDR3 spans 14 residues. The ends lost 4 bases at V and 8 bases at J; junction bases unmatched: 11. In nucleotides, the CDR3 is TGCAGCGTTGCTGAGATTAGCGGGTGGGATGAGCAGTTCTTC. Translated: CSVAEISGWDEQFF.

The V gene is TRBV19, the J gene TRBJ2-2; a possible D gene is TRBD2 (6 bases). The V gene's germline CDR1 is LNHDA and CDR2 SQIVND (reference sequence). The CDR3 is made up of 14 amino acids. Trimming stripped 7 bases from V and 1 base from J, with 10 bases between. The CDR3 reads CASTSEGNTGELFF. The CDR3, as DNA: TGTGCCAGTACTAGCGAGGGGAACACCGGGGAGCTGTTTTTT.

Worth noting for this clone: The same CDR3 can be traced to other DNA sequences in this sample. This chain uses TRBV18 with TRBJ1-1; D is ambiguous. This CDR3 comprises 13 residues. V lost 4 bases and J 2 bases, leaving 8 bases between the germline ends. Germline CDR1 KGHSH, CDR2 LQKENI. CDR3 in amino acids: CASSRTPNTEAFF. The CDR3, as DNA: TGTGCCAGCTCACGTACACCAAACACTGAAGCTTTCTTT.

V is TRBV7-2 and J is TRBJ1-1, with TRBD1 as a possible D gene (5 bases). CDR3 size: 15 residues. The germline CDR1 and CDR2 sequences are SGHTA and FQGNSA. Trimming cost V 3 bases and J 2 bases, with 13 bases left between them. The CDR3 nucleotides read TGTGCCAGCAGCTTCGGGTTCGGGGGAAACACTGAAGCTTTCTTT. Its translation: CASSFGFGGNTEAFF.

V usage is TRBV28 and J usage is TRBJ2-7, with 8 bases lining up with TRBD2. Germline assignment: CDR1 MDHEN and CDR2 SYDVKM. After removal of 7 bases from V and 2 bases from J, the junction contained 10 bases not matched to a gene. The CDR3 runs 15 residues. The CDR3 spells CASTGPLLAAYEQYF. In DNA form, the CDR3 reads TGTGCCAGCACGGGCCCCTTACTAGCGGCCTACGAGCAGTACTTC. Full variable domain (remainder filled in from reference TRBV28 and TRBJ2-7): DVKVTQSSRYLVKRTGEKVFLECVQDMDHENMFWYRQDPGLGLRLIYFSYDVKMKEKGDIPEGYSVSREKKERFSLILESASTNQTSMYLCASTGPLLAAYEQYFGPGTRLTVT.